The 8 T cell receptor beta chains given below trace back to one sample, sequenced in a study of T cell responses to AZD1222 COVID-19 vaccine. Assay used: immunoSEQ multiplex PCR; TCRdb lists only in-frame clones, some missing. Of approximately 210,000 clones in the sample, roughly 94% were seen once. The sequences come from peripheral blood, collected 28 days after the second dose of the MenACWY control vaccine. These receptors all come from an adult who received the MenACWY meningococcal vaccine as a control.

The chain combines TRBV28 with TRBJ1-4; TRBD1 is a possible D gene (6 bases). CDR3 length equals 15 residues. In germline, CDR1 is MDHEN, CDR2 SYDVKM. V was shortened by 6 bases and J by 6 bases, with 17 bases between the two germline ends. CDR3 amino acids: CASSPQGGAYEKLFF. In nucleotides, the CDR3 is TGTGCCAGCAGCCCTCAAGGGGGGGCGTATGAAAAACTGTTTTTT.

The chain has TRBV19 and TRBJ1-5; D call uncertain. The germline gives CDR1 LNHDA, CDR2 SQIVND (reference sequence). The ends were cut back, 3 bases at V and 3 bases at J, with 12 bases in the middle. The CDR3 has 15 residues. CDR3 coding DNA: TGTGCCAGTAGTATTGTGTTACGGTCCAATCAGCCCCAGCATTTT. Translated, it gives CASSIVLRSNQPQHF. Full variable domain (remainder filled in from reference TRBV19 and TRBJ1-5): DGGITQSPKYLFRKEGQNVTLSCEQNLNHDAMYWYRQDPGQGLRLIYYSQIVNDFQKGDIAEGYSVSREKKESFPLTVTSAQKNPTAFYLCASSIVLRSNQPQHFGDGTRLSIL.

The V gene is TRBV9, the J gene TRBJ2-1, with TRBD1 matching over 9 bases. This CDR3 comprises 16 residues. V trimming: 1 base; J trimming: 6 bases; junction bases outside the gene matches: 8. CDR1 and CDR2 (germline): SGDLS, YYNGEE. The CDR3 DNA sequence: TGTGCCAGCAGCGTATCCACACAGGGGGCCCTCAATGAGCAGTTCTTC. It translates to CASSVSTQGALNEQFF.

V usage is TRBV7-2 and J usage is TRBJ1-4; 9 nucleotides agree with TRBD1. V lost 5 bases, J lost 7 bases, and 5 bases stayed unmatched. From germline, CDR1 is SGHTA and CDR2 FQGNSA. This CDR3 comprises 14 residues. DNA for the CDR3: TGTGCCAGCAGCCCGACAGGGGGAGTTGAAAAACTGTTTTTT. This codes for CASSPTGGVEKLFF.

The J gene is TRBJ1-6, the V gene TRBV6-1, with D possibly matching TRBD1 (6 bases). The V gene lost 4 bases and the J gene lost 0 bases, with 13 bases spanning the gap. Germline V lookup: CDR1 MNHNS, CDR2 SASEGT. CDR3 length: 17 residues. CDR3 sequence (DNA): TGTGCCAGCAGTGCTCCAAGGGGGAGCTCCTATAATTCACCCCTCCACTTT. Its translation: CASSAPRGSSYNSPLHF.

V gene TRBV6-6 combines with J gene TRBJ2-1; perhaps D is TRBD1 or TRBD2 (6 bases each). The germline V gene has CDR1 MNHNY and CDR2 SVGAGI (reference sequence). This CDR3 is 16 amino acids long. With 2 bases removed from V and 0 bases from J, the gap between germline ends came to 11 bases. The CDR3 is CASSYTGARSYNEQFF. The CDR3 DNA reads as TGTGCCAGCAGTTACACGGGGGCCCGCTCCTACAATGAGCAGTTCTTC.

The chain couples TRBV5-6 to TRBJ2-3; TRBD1 agrees at 8 bases. V trimming: 0 bases; J trimming: 2 bases; junction bases outside the gene matches: 2. The CDR3 runs 15 residues. Germline CDR1 SGHDT, CDR2 YYEEEE. The CDR3, as DNA: TGTGCCAGCAGCTTGGTGGGACAGGCCACAGATACGCAGTATTTT. Translated, it gives CASSLVGQATDTQYF.

This chain uses TRBV27 with TRBJ1-1; maybe TRBD1 (5 bases). Trimming pared 6 bases from V and 3 bases from J, leaving 17 bases between. Per the germline V gene, CDR1 is MNHEY and CDR2 is SMNVEV (reference sequence). The CDR3 spans 15 residues. The CDR3 region has the DNA TGTGCCAGCAGGCTACTGGGACGGGACCACACTGAAGCTTTCTTT. As protein: CASRLLGRDHTEAFF.